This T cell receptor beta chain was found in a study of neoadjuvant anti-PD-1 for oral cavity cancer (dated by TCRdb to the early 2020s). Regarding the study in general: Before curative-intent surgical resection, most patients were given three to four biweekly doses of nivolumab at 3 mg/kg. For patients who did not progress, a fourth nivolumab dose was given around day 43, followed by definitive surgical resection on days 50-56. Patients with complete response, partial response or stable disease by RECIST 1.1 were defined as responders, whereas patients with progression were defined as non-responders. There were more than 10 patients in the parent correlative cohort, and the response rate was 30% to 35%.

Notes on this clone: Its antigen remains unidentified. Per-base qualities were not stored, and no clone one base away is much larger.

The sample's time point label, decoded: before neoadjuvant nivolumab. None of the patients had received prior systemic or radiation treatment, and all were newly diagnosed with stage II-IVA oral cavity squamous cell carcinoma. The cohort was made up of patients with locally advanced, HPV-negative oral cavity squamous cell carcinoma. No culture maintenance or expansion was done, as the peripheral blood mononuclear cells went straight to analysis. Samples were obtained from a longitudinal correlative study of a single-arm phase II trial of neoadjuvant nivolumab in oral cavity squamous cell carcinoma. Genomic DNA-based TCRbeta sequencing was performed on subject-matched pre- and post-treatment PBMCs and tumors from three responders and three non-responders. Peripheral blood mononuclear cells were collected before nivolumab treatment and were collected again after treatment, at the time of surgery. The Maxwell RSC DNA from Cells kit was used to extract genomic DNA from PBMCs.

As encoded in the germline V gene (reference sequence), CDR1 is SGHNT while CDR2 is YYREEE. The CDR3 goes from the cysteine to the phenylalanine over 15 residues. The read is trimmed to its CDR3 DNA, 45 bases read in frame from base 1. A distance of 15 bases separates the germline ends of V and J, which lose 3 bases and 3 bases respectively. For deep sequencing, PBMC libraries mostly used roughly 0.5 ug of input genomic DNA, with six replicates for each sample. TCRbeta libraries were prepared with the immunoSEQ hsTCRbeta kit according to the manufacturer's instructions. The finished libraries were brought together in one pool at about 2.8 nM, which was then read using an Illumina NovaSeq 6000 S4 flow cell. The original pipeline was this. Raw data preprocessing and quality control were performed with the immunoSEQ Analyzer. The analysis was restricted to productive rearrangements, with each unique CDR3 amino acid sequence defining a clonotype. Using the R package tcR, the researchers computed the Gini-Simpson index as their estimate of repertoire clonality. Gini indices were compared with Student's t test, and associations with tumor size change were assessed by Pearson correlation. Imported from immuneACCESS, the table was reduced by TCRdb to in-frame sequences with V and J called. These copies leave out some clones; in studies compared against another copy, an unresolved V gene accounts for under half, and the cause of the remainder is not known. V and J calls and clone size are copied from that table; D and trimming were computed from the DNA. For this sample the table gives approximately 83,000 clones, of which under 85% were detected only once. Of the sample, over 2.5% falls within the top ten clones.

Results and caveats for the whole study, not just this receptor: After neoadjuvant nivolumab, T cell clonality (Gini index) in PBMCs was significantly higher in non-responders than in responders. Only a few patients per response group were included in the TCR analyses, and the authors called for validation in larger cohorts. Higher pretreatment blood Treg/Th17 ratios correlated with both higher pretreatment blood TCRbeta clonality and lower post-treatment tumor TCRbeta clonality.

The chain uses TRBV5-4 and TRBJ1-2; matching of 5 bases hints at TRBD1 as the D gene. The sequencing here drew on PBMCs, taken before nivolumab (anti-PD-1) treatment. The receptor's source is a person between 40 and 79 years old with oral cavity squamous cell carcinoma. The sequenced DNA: TGTGCCAGCAGCTCGTACGAAGGGGACTACTATGGCTACACCTTC. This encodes CASSSYEGDYYGYTF.